These 8 T cell receptor beta chains share one sample of origin, sequenced in a study of T cells in Graves' hyperthyroidism and ophthalmopathy. Researchers took RNA transcripts and amplified the TCR beta CDR3 regions from them. In the first-round RT-PCR of the TCR CDR3, the HTBI primer set was used. TCRdb redid the calling of the multiplex PCR reads with MiXCR, one entry per CDR3 protein. The data hold approximately 430,000 distinct CDR3 sequences, with roughly 15% observed a single time. Sequencing was performed on blood. These TCRs come from a man aged 18 to 30 with Graves' ophthalmopathy.

This clonotype was seen ten or more times. The chain joins TRBV27 to TRBJ1-6; D call uncertain. Germline V gene data show CDR1 as MNHEY and CDR2 as SMNVEV (reference sequence). V dropped 8 bases and J dropped 7 bases, with 21 bases sitting between them. The CDR3 contains 16 residues. CDR3 loop: CASLPLRNLLNSPLHF. DNA for the CDR3: TGTGCCAGCCTCCCACTTAGGAACCTATTAAATTCACCCCTCCACTTT.

The V and J genes are TRBV28 and TRBJ1-5; D perhaps matches TRBD1 (6 bases). This CDR3 has 15 residues. Germline values: CDR1 MDHEN, CDR2 SYDVKM. Trimming shortened V by 6 bases and J by 2 bases, and 14 bases separated the two germline ends. The CDR3 spells CASSPRGGGNQPQHF. CDR3 in DNA: TGTGCCAGCAGCCCAAGGGGGGGAGGCAATCAGCCCCAGCATTTT.

The J gene is TRBJ2-4, the V gene TRBV6-2 or TRBV6-3, with 8 bases fitting TRBD2. Germline-derived CDR1 and CDR2 are MNHEY and SVGEGT. This CDR3 contains 16 residues. With 6 bases clipped from V and 3 bases from J, the junction kept 10 bases outside the gene matches. CDR3 nucleotides: TGTGCCAGCAGATCGGGGGGGATAGACTACAAAAACATTCAGTACTTC. The encoded protein is CASRSGGIDYKNIQYF.

The chain has TRBV6-1 and TRBJ2-7; D may correspond to TRBD1 or TRBD2 (5 bases each). The CDR3 runs to 17 residues. V lost 0 bases, J lost 0 bases, and 15 bases lay in between. Germline V lookup: CDR1 MNHNS, CDR2 SASEGT. The CDR3 DNA is TGTGCCAGCAGTGAAGCACTCTGGGGGACCTTCTCCTACGAGCAGTACTTC. This encodes CASSEALWGTFSYEQYF.

V is TRBV10-3 and J is TRBJ1-4, with D perhaps matching TRBD1 (6 bases). This CDR3 is built from 14 residues. V was cut by 3 bases and J by 8 bases, with 13 bases left in between. The germline CDR1 and CDR2 sequences are ENHRY and SYGVKD. CDR3 in amino acids: CAISDWPRGEKLFF. The CDR3 DNA reads TGTGCCATCAGTGATTGGCCGAGGGGGGAAAAACTGTTTTTT.

A remark on this clonotype: This may arise from a read error, as a much more abundant clone is one base away. The chain carries TRBV19 and TRBJ1-1; D is unresolved. Germline V gene lookup returns CDR1 LNHDA and CDR2 SQIVND (reference sequence). V gave up 5 bases and J gave up 5 bases, with 18 bases separating them. This CDR3 has 15 residues. CDR3 sequence (DNA): TGTGCCAGTAGTGCCCCCTTCAGCGGAGGGACTGAAGCTTTCTTT. Encoded protein: CASSAPFSGGTEAFF.

The table lists this clonotype with many counts. The gene calls are TRBV20-1 and TRBJ1-4; no definite D call. The CDR3 sequence is 11 residues long. CDR1 DFQATT and CDR2 SNEGSKA come from the germline V gene (reference sequence). Trimming removed 0 bases from V and 4 bases from J, with 0 bases in between. The CDR3 reads CSARDNEKLFF. The CDR3 DNA is TGCAGTGCTAGAGATAATGAAAAACTGTTTTTT.

A few counts support this clonotype. A much larger clone lies a single base off, so this may be a read error. The V and J genes are TRBV7-2 and TRBJ2-5, with D perhaps given as TRBD1 or TRBD2 (5 bases each). V lost 5 bases and J lost 5, with 15 bases in between. Germline V CDR1 and CDR2: SGHTA, FQGNSA. The CDR3 covers 14 residues. CDR3 nucleotides: TGTACCAGCAGCAGGGACCAGGGAACGGAGACCCAGTACTTC. Protein sequence: CTSSRDQGTETQYF.